Sequencing of this T cell receptor (beta chain) was carried out in a study of T cells after posttransplantation cyclophosphamide. The naive gate required viable CD3+CD4+ or CD3+CD8+ cells with CCR7+CD45RA+CD45RO-CD95-CD27+CD28+ phenotype. About this clone itself: What it binds is unknown.

TCRdb's copy holds only in-frame clones and misses some; the assay was immunoSEQ multiplex PCR. The profile shows 30,000 or so clones, 80% to 95% of them singletons. Study findings and constraints: Recipient CMV seropositivity and CMV reactivation strongly tracked TRB clonality.

The V end was cut by 3 bases, the J end by 2 bases, with 12 bases between. Germline loops: CDR1 LNHDA, CDR2 SQIVND (reference sequence). The CDR3 is 15 amino acids. This clonotype was sampled from a woman aged 55-70 years in good health, CMV-negative, and a related stem cell transplant donor. The specimen sequenced was naive CD4+ T cells sorted from PBMCs. V gene TRBV19 combines with J gene TRBJ2-3, with D uncertain. The DNA of the CDR3 is TGTGCCAGTAGTATGGGCATAACTTACACAGATACGCAGTATTTT. Translating gives CASSMGITYTDTQYF.